These 22 T cell receptor beta chains originate from one sample sequenced in a study of chemoradiotherapy in HPV16-positive cancers. Generated by immunoSEQ multiplex PCR, the TCRdb table keeps only in-frame clones and is missing some. The sample has around 7,100 clones; 74% are singletons. The sequenced sample was tumor tissue, obtained from a patient who underwent chemoradiotherapy. The origin of the receptors is a human donor with HPV-associated anogenital cancer.

The V call is TRBV15, the J call TRBJ2-5; D is undetermined. The CDR3 sequence is 13 residues long. Germline V gene sequence: CDR1 LNHNV, CDR2 YYDKDF (reference sequence). Trimming cost V 0 bases and J 4 bases, with 6 bases left between them. The CDR3 DNA reads as TGTGCCACCAGCAGAGATCAAGGAGAGACCCAGTACTTC. It codes for CATSRDQGETQYF.

This chain links TRBV19 with TRBJ1-1, with D possibly TRBD1 on 6 matching bases. This CDR3 has 13 amino acids. Trimming removed 7 bases from V and 5 bases from J, with 14 bases in between. Germline CDR1 LNHDA, CDR2 SQIVND (reference sequence). CDR3 DNA sequence: TGTGCCAGTATTACAGGGATGTGGACTGAAGCTTTCTTT. Its protein is CASITGMWTEAFF.

The genes are TRBV27 and TRBJ1-1; D ambiguous. There are 13 residues in the CDR3. Germline V gene sequence: CDR1 MNHEY, CDR2 SMNVEV (reference sequence). V was cut by 5 bases and J by 1 base, with 8 bases left in between. CDR3 nucleotide sequence: TGTGCCAGCAGTCGTATCGAGAACACTGAAGCTTTCTTT. Amino acid sequence: CASSRIENTEAFF.

The chain employs TRBV9 and TRBJ1-2; unclear D gene. Germline V CDR1 and CDR2: SGDLS, YYNGEE. V was cut by 7 bases and J by 3 bases, with 13 bases left in between. The CDR3 has 13 amino acids. In DNA, the CDR3 is TGTGCCAGCCCCTTCTACTGGGACTATGGCTACACCTTC. Amino acid sequence: CASPFYWDYGYTF. The variable domain in full, completed from reference TRBV9 and TRBJ1-2, reads DSGVTQTPKHLITATGQRVTLRCSPRSGDLSVYWYQQSLDQGLQFLIQYYNGEERAKGNILERFSAQQFPDLHSELNLSSLELGDSALYFCASPFYWDYGYTFGSGTRLTVV.

This clone was seen a handful of times. The rearrangement joins TRBV6-6 to TRBJ1-2, with D maybe TRBD1 (5 bases). Germline V lookup: CDR1 MNHNY, CDR2 SVGAGI (reference sequence). V lost 4 bases and J 8 bases, leaving 14 bases between the germline ends. The CDR3 totals 13 residues. The CDR3 is CASSSGGDRGYTF. The CDR3 coding sequence is TGTGCCAGCAGTTCCGGAGGGGACCGGGGCTACACCTTC.

This clone was picked up one time. The CDR3 DNA is TGTGCCAGCAGCCCCGGACAGGGGGCGGTCATTCAGTACTTC. Encoded protein: CASSPGQGAVIQYF. The chain links TRBV7-9 to TRBJ2-4; 11 nucleotides align to TRBD1. Germline trimming cut 5 bases from V and 9 bases from J; bases unmatched to any gene: 6. The germline V gene encodes CDR1 SEHNR and CDR2 FQNEAQ (reference sequence). The CDR3 runs 14 residues.

The chain uses TRBV11-2 and TRBJ2-7; D is unclear. CDR3 size: 16 residues. The V gene lost 1 base and the J gene lost 4 bases, with 17 bases spanning the gap. CDR1 and CDR2 (germline): SGHAT, FQNNGV. The CDR3 region is CASSLVIGHRIYEQYF. As DNA, the CDR3 is TGTGCCAGCAGCTTAGTGATAGGGCACCGAATTTACGAGCAGTACTTC.

The genes are TRBV5-1 and TRBJ1-2, with 7 positions matching TRBD1. Trimming took 4 bases from V and 4 from J; bases not matched to a gene: 10. This CDR3 comprises 15 residues. Looked up from germline, CDR1 is SGHRS and CDR2 is YFSETQ. The DNA of the CDR3 is TGCGCCAGCAGCAGACCGGGACAGCCGCTCTATGGCTACACCTTC. Translating gives CASSRPGQPLYGYTF.

Only one count was recorded for this clone. The chain employs TRBV25-1 and TRBJ1-4, with D possibly matching TRBD1 (5 bases). Germline-derived CDR1 and CDR2 are MGHDK and SYGVNS. There are 14 residues in the CDR3. Trimming took 6 bases from V and 6 from J, leaving 14 bases between them. Written as DNA, the CDR3 is TGTGCCAGCAGCCCGGGGACCACTCATGAAAAACTGTTTTTT. It translates to CASSPGTTHEKLFF.

The chain has TRBV5-4 and TRBJ2-1; TRBD1 is a possible D gene (5 bases). Trimming left V 3 bases short and J 5 bases short, with 6 bases between. The CDR3 is made up of 12 amino acids. The germline V gene has CDR1 SGHNT and CDR2 YYREEE (reference sequence). The CDR3 DNA sequence: TGTGCCAGCAGCTCCAGGGACAATGAGCAGTTCTTC. It is translated as CASSSRDNEQFF.

V and J are TRBV4-2 and TRBJ2-3; 15 bases fit TRBD2. Germline loops: CDR1 LGHNA, CDR2 YNFKEQ. Germline trimming cut 1 base from V and 4 bases from J; bases unmatched to any gene: 0. The CDR3 sequence is 16 residues long. In DNA, the CDR3 is TGTGCCAGCAGCCAAGGGACTAGCGGGGGGGCAGATACGCAGTATTTT. Protein product: CASSQGTSGGADTQYF.

The chain uses TRBV7-9 and TRBJ2-7; the D is unclear. The V gene lost 6 bases and the J gene lost 5 bases, with 8 bases spanning the gap. The CDR3 extends over 11 amino acids. Germline V gives CDR1 SEHNR, CDR2 FQNEAQ (reference sequence). This chain's CDR3 is CASSLDHEQYF. The CDR3 DNA reads TGTGCCAGCAGTTTGGATCACGAGCAGTACTTC. Combining the CDR3 with reference TRBV7-9 and TRBJ2-7 gives the whole variable domain DTGVSQNPRHKITKRGQNVTFRCDPISEHNRLYWYRQTLGQGPEFLTYFQNEAQLEKSRLLSDRFSAERPKGSFSTLEIQRTEQGDSAMYLCASSLDHEQYFGPGTRLTVT.

This clone was seen a single time. The J gene is TRBJ2-5, the V gene TRBV4-1; D perhaps matches TRBD2 (6 bases). The ends were cut back, 6 bases at V and 5 bases at J, with 19 bases in the middle. The CDR3 is 15 amino acids. Germline CDR1 and CDR2: MGHRA and YSYEKL. CDR3 loop: CASRPFPGLRETQYF. Here the CDR3 DNA reads TGCGCCAGCAGGCCTTTCCCGGGACTTCGGGAGACCCAGTACTTC.

The V and J genes are TRBV4-1 and TRBJ2-3; 15 bases are shared with TRBD2. With V trimmed by 3 bases and J by 2 bases, 9 bases remained unmatched. The germline V gene has CDR1 MGHRA and CDR2 YSYEKL. The CDR3 is 19 amino acids. The CDR3 sequence is CASSHPGLAGGPDTDTQYF. In DNA, the CDR3 is TGCGCCAGCAGCCACCCCGGACTAGCGGGGGGGCCTGACACAGATACGCAGTATTTT.

The chain recombines TRBV10-1 with TRBJ1-1, with D perhaps matching TRBD1 (5 bases). V was shortened by 4 bases and J by 0 bases, with 21 bases between the two germline ends. Germline assignment: CDR1 WNHNN and CDR2 SYGVQD (reference sequence). This CDR3 is built from 18 residues. The CDR3 DNA reads TGCGCCAGCAGTGGGGGGAGGCCGGATGGGGGTATGAACACTGAAGCTTTCTTT. Its translation: CASSGGRPDGGMNTEAFF.

The gene calls are TRBV5-1 and TRBJ2-7; TRBD1 agrees at 7 bases. Germline values: CDR1 SGHRS, CDR2 YFSETQ. Germline trimming cut 1 base from V and 9 bases from J; bases unmatched to any gene: 7. The CDR3 runs to 13 residues. The chain's CDR3 is CASSLLRGLGQYF. The CDR3, as DNA: TGCGCCAGCAGCTTGTTGAGGGGGCTCGGGCAGTACTTC.

The chain joins TRBV29-1 to TRBJ1-2, with a possible D match to TRBD1 (6 bases). The CDR3 length is 13 residues. Germline-derived CDR1 and CDR2 are SQVTM and ANQGSEA. V shed 5 bases and J shed 2 bases, with 12 bases lying between them. In DNA, the CDR3 is TGCAGCGTTAGAGACAGGTCCAACTATGGCTACACCTTC. Translated, it gives CSVRDRSNYGYTF.

This clone was recorded once. V gene TRBV28 combines with J gene TRBJ1-4; D call uncertain. Trimming took off 5 bases at V and 8 bases at J, with 18 bases between the two ends. This CDR3 is 15 amino acids long. Germline V lookup: CDR1 MDHEN, CDR2 SYDVKM. CDR3 loop: CASSMITSGREKLFF. CDR3 in DNA: TGTGCCAGCAGTATGATCACCAGCGGGCGGGAAAAACTGTTTTTT.

This chain joins TRBV5-1 and TRBJ1-1, with D perhaps matching TRBD1 (6 bases). V was clipped by 0 bases and J by 5 bases, with 11 bases between them. The CDR3 covers 14 residues. CDR1 and CDR2 (germline): SGHRS, YFSETQ. The CDR3 spells CASSLEGQGTEAFF. The CDR3 DNA sequence: TGCGCCAGCAGCTTGGAGGGGCAGGGGACTGAAGCTTTCTTT.

The V call is TRBV29-1, the J call TRBJ2-7; D is unclear. The CDR3 runs 12 residues. Germline CDR1 and CDR2: SQVTM and ANQGSEA. V dropped 6 bases and J dropped 1 base, with 10 bases sitting between them. The chain's CDR3 is CSVYDKSYEQYF. The CDR3 DNA is TGCAGCGTCTATGACAAATCCTACGAGCAGTACTTC.

The CDR3 nucleotides are TGTGCCAGCAACCCCGGGACCTATGCAGGCGATGAGCAGTTCTTC. Translation gives CASNPGTYAGDEQFF. The chain employs TRBV6-5 and TRBJ2-1, with D possibly called TRBD1 or TRBD2 (5 bases each). V dropped 7 bases and J dropped 8 bases, with 21 bases sitting between them. The germline gives CDR1 MNHEY, CDR2 SVGAGI. The CDR3 spans 15 residues.

The chain employs TRBV19 and TRBJ2-1, with 12 bases fitting TRBD2. This CDR3 has 15 amino acids. The V gene end was trimmed by 4 bases and the J gene end by 4 bases; junction bases not matched to a gene: 2. From germline, CDR1 is LNHDA and CDR2 SQIVND (reference sequence). In DNA, the CDR3 is TGTGCCAGTAGTAGCCTAGCGGGGGGGTACAATGAGCAGTTCTTC. This translates into CASSSLAGGYNEQFF.